These T cell receptor beta chains were read from a single sample in a study of shared clonotypes between healthy human individuals. Method: immunoSEQ multiplex PCR; TCRdb's copy keeps in-frame clones and lacks some. The sample comprises a few million clones, around nine tenths of which are singletons, and 0.14% rests with the top ten. Sequencing was performed on naive CD4+ T cells sorted from blood. The receptors shown here come from a man aged 18-30 years in good health. Each CDR3 is given with its conserved first and last residue. D genes are given only for firm matches. Size is omitted from some rows. Given values are once, few, many or a class for expanded clones.

abundance	d_gene	v_gene	j_gene	CDR3nt	CDR3aa
NA	TRBD2	TRBV5-1	TRBJ2-1	TGCGCCAGCAGCCCTACAGCCCGGGGGGCCTACAATGAGCAGTTCTTC	CASSPTARGAYNEQFF
NA	NA	TRBV5-1	TRBJ1-4	TGCGCCAGCAGCTTGCAGGGAGGGGAAAAACTGTTTTTT	CASSLQGGEKLFF
NA	TRBD1	TRBV2	TRBJ1-3	TGTGCCAGCAACGTAGGGACAGGGGCTGGAAACACCATATATTTT	CASNVGTGAGNTIYF
NA	TRBD1	TRBV27	TRBJ2-5	TGTGCCAGCAGTTTCCGCCTGGGACAGGGGGTAGAGACCCAGTACTTC	CASSFRLGQGVETQYF
NA	NA	TRBV7-2	TRBJ2-1	TGTGCCAGCAGTTACCTAGGTAATGAGCAGTTCTTC	CASSYLGNEQFF
NA	TRBD2	TRBV19	TRBJ2-5	TGTGCCAGTATCAGCGGGGCTAGCGGGGAAGAGACCCAGTACTTC	CASISGASGEETQYF
few	NA	TRBV11-2	TRBJ2-7	TGTGCCAGCAGCTTAGATGAAGGGGACGAGCAGTACTTC	CASSLDEGDEQYF
NA	NA	TRBV7-9	TRBJ2-5	TGTGCCAGCAGCGCACGAGGACAGCGGGAGACCCAGTACTTC	CASSARGQRETQYF
NA	NA	TRBV21-1	TRBJ1-6	TGTGCCAGCATCGCAAGGGTCTTTTGGAATTCACCCCTCCACTTT	CASIARVFWNSPLHF
NA	TRBD2	TRBV30	TRBJ2-7	TGTGCCTGGAGTGGGCTAGCGGGATCCTACGAGCAGTACTTC	CAWSGLAGSYEQYF
NA	NA	TRBV4-2	TRBJ2-7	TGTGCCAGCAGCCAAGGGACCGCGAGCTCCTACGAGCAGTACTTC	CASSQGTASSYEQYF
NA	TRBD1	TRBV5-1	TRBJ2-3	TGCGCCAGCAGCGGACAGGGAGCCACAGATACGCAGTATTTT	CASSGQGATDTQYF
few	NA	TRBV18	TRBJ1-5	TGTGCCAGCTCCCCGGACAGATTAAATCAGCCCCAGCATTTT	CASSPDRLNQPQHF
NA	NA	TRBV6-1	TRBJ2-2	TGTGCCAGCAGTCGGGACATCTGGAACACCGGGGAGCTGTTTTTT	CASSRDIWNTGELFF
NA	NA	TRBV28	TRBJ2-6	TGTGCCAGCAGGTCCGAGGGGGCCAACGTCCTGACTTTC	CASRSEGANVLTF
NA	TRBD1	TRBV5-1	TRBJ2-2	TGCGCCAGCAGCTTGGAAAGAGTATACAGGGGCACCGGGGAGCTGTTTTTT	CASSLERVYRGTGELFF
NA	NA	TRBV5-4	TRBJ2-5	TGTGCCAGCGCCCCGGCCGGGCTGCAAGAGACCCAGTACTTC	CASAPAGLQETQYF
NA	NA	TRBV6-1	TRBJ1-1	TGTGCCAGCAGTGAAGCGTGGCGGCTAAACACTGAAGCTTTCTTT	CASSEAWRLNTEAFF
NA	NA	TRBV10-1	TRBJ1-3	TGCGCCAGCAGTGAGTCGTCATTCTCTGGAAACACCATATATTTT	CASSESSFSGNTIYF
NA	TRBD1	TRBV30	TRBJ1-1	TGTGCCTGGAGTGTGTACAGGGGACTCTACTCTGAAGCTTTCTTT	CAWSVYRGLYSEAFF
NA	NA	TRBV30	TRBJ1-1	TGTGCCTGGACTGTGAACACTGAAGCTTTCTTT	CAWTVNTEAFF